The present entry profiles one T cell receptor (beta chain) with its context. These data originate in a study of blood T cell repertoires in COVID-19. CDR1 and CDR2 from the germline V gene are LGHDT and YNNKEL (reference sequence). There are 13 residues in the CDR3. Between the trimmed V and J ends, which lost 6 bases and 1 base, there was a span of 10 bases. Sequencing was performed with immunoSEQ multiplex PCR; in TCRdb, only in-frame clones are kept and a portion is missing. The table shows around 460,000 clones, with over 85% occurring only once. Material: peripheral blood. The chain combines TRBV3-1 (or the pseudogene TRBV3-2) with TRBJ2-7; D is possibly TRBD1 (6 bases). The sequence derives from a young man with COVID-19, enrolled during active disease. The DNA of the CDR3 is TGTGCCAGCAGTGAGACAGGTTCCTACGAGCAGTACTTC. It encodes CASSETGSYEQYF.